This is a list of T cell receptor beta chains from one sample in a study of CXCR3-negative and CXCR3-positive naive CD8 T cells. TCRdb reworked the 5' RACE reads into one entry per CDR3 protein, no DNA. This sample contains 70,000 to 95,000 distinct CDR3 sequences. Sequences were obtained from naive CXCR3- CD8+ T cells from blood. These receptors came from a human donor in good health. Some clones in this sample may be carry-over from other donors' samples. Both conserved end residues are part of each CDR3. Only some rows state a clone size, as once, few, many or a class for expanded clones.

>TRBV21-1|TRBJ1-5|.
CASSCPGQGISVQPQHF
>TRBV4-1|TRBJ2-2|.
CASSLYAGGLNGELFF
>TRBV5-1|TRBJ2-1|.
CASSLETEPPYNEQFF
>TRBV4-1|TRBJ2-7|.
CASSPAGLSYEQYF
>TRBV29-1|TRBJ2-5|.
CSVEGAPGEETQYF
>TRBV28|TRBJ2-3|.
CASSFEGQGRTDTQYF
>TRBV4-3|TRBJ2-7|.
CASSQDASYEQYF
>TRBV5-1|TRBJ2-3|.
CASSPPDAADTQYF
>TRBV24-1|TRBJ2-2|.
CATSDFGATNTGELFF
>TRBV6-1|TRBJ2-3|.
CASSEGLRADTQYF
>TRBV14|TRBJ2-7|.
CASSQDAYEQYF
>TRBV6-2/TRBV6-3|TRBJ2-7|.
CASSEWPEQYF
>TRBV28|TRBJ2-3|.
CAREYSRRLCTDTQYF
>TRBV4-3|TRBJ2-3|.
CASSPWISTDTQYF
>TRBV20-1|TRBJ1-1|.
CSAAQGDTEAFF
>TRBV19|TRBJ2-7|.
CASSTNYEQYF
>TRBV7-8|TRBJ2-5|.
CASGQTQETQYF
>TRBV9|TRBJ2-3|medium-sized
CASSVAGLDTQYF
>TRBV21-1|TRBJ2-2|.
CASSIRDGSELFF
>TRBV10-3|TRBJ2-7|.
CAIMGQDSYEQYF
>TRBV19|TRBJ2-1|.
CASSRTSGDYNEQFF
>TRBV5-1|TRBJ2-7|.
CASSPTWREQYF
>TRBV29-1|TRBJ2-7|.
CSAEGLAEGEQYF
>TRBV27|TRBJ2-7|.
CASSFSGGLYEQYF
>TRBV9|TRBJ1-2|.
CASSVDGENYGYTF
>TRBV5-6|TRBJ2-1|.
CASRTRGASYNEQFF
>TRBV7-6|TRBJ2-2|.
CASSADRDLRTGELFF
>TRBV5-1|TRBJ2-1|.
CASSPARVEQFF
>TRBV2|TRBJ2-4|.
CASSSFTGDGDIQYF
>TRBV5-6|TRBJ2-7|.
CASSVGQAYEQYF
>TRBV24-1|TRBJ2-6|.
CATSDGPGQQSSGANVLTF
>TRBV12-3/TRBV12-4|TRBJ1-1|.
CASSRTEDTEAFF
>TRBV29-1|TRBJ2-1|.
CSVAGLAGSYNEQFF
>TRBV28|TRBJ2-5|.
CASSLSPIAGGTQETQYF
>TRBV6-5|TRBJ1-1|.
CASSFSTGLNTEAFF
>TRBV12-3/TRBV12-4|TRBJ2-7|.
CASSLSPGFSEQYF
>TRBV14|TRBJ2-3|.
CASSQDSNTRTDTQYF
>TRBV6-5|TRBJ2-3|.
CASSYSTSGADTQYF
>TRBV12-3/TRBV12-4|TRBJ1-1|.
CASSLGGGHTEAFF
>TRBV7-9|TRBJ2-3|.
CASSLSRTDTQYF
>TRBV29-1|TRBJ2-5|.
CSVVLAGASETQYF
>TRBV7-2|TRBJ2-5|.
CASSLNYGETQYF
>TRBV5-6|TRBJ2-1|.
CASNQYTSGAYNEQFF
>TRBV12-3/TRBV12-4|TRBJ2-3|.
CASGYSGSTDTQYF
>TRBV14|TRBJ2-7|.
CASSQERGDVYEQYF
>TRBV2|TRBJ2-2|.
CASSDARDRAFGELFF
>TRBV28|TRBJ2-3|.
CASGDRQNTDTQYF
>TRBV7-9|TRBJ2-7|.
CASSRGFGTYEQYF
>TRBV7-6|TRBJ2-7|.
CASGRPGTSAYEQYF
>TRBV28|TRBJ2-3|.
CASSLPASGYTQYF
>TRBV28|TRBJ2-3|.
CASSASGGTDTQYF
>TRBV23-1|TRBJ2-3|.
CASSHPTLRGQGTDTQYF
>TRBV20-1|TRBJ2-4|.
CSARDRNYSWGDIQYF
>TRBV7-9|TRBJ2-7|.
CASSFGQAYKQYF